This record covers a single T cell receptor beta chain. What antigen it recognizes has not been identified. No clone much larger than this one lies a single base away; base qualities are absent. The CDR3 regions of human TCRbeta chains were subjected to immunosequencing. The original pipeline was this. TCRs in the repertoires were matched against a reference library of SARS-CoV-2-specific TCRs that had been generated with the MIRA antigen-specificity platform. Breadth was defined as the fraction of unique TCRs that were SARS-CoV-2-associated. Depth was defined as the fraction of total T cells that were SARS-CoV-2-associated. Using the MIRA data, each spike-specific TCR was mapped to the spike region that the TCR reacts to and placed in a CD4 or CD8 class. Log10-transformed breadth and depth values were compared by one-way ANOVA with Sidak's multiple comparisons tests. In TCRdb, the immuneACCESS table is reduced to in-frame sequences with V and J assigned. These tables do not hold every clone; where another copy was compared, an unresolved V gene accounts for under half, and the others remain unexplained. The DNA gave D and trimming, while V, J and clone size come from that table. The sample table lists about 110,000 clones, roughly 88% of them with a count of one. In total, the top ten clones hold less than 6.5% of the sample.

The data stem from a study of T cell responses to AZD1222 COVID-19 vaccine (dated by TCRdb to about 2021). For context, the study as a whole: TCR sequencing covered roughly 230 trial participants: around 210 given two doses of AZD1222 and 26 given two doses of MenACWY control vaccine. Trial participants were enrolled by age into subgroups of 18-55, 56-69 and 70-plus years, and roughly 150, 30 and 60 TCR-sequenced participants, respectively, were included in these subgroups.

Here is what the overall study found, with its caveats: Because no samples from the day 14 peak response were available, repertoires could be characterized only after the peak T cell response. Participants were mostly white British, with more females than males. The authors suggested clonal diversity may have been underestimated. Only five or six AZD1222 recipients were SARS-CoV-2 seropositive at baseline, limiting conclusions about previously exposed vaccinees. After two AZD1222 doses, spike-specific TCR breadth and depth were significantly higher than at day 0 and than in MenACWY recipients. In the small 56-69-year group, the increase in depth fell short of significance, most likely because of low power. The vaccine-associated CD4 TCRs covered the entire spike protein, and the dominant responses fell in regions 160-218 and 743-854. Nearly half of unique spike-specific TCRs reportedly recognized epitopes outside regions mutated in the B.1.351 and B.1.1.7 variants.

Taken with the paper, the label for time point translates to: about 28 days (+/-7) after the second vaccine dose. Because spike-specific TCR depth and breadth did not differ between the two schedules, AZD1222 recipients who got a second dose at roughly 4 weeks were pooled with those who got a second dose at roughly 12 weeks. The vaccinee samples were drawn from two UK trials, COV001 and COV002, one of which was a single-blind randomized controlled phase 2/3 trial testing AZD1222 (ChAdOx1 nCoV-19) in healthy adults. For TCRbeta chain sequencing, PBMC samples from trial participants were taken at day 0 and at day 28 after the second dose. The CDR3 starts with the cysteine, ends with the phenylalanine, and has 13 residues. Only the CDR3 part of the read is kept: 39 bases, read in frame from the first base. V loses 5 bases, J loses 6 bases, and the germline ends lie 10 bases apart.

The rearranged chain carries TRBV12-3 or TRBV12-4 and TRBJ1-4; 5 matching bases give a weak D call of TRBD1. This receptor was taken from an adult who received the AZD1222 COVID-19 vaccine. The source material was peripheral blood, sampled 28 days after the second AZD1222 dose. For the CDR3, the sequence is CASSRGTDEKLFF. The sequenced DNA: TGTGCCAGCAGTAGAGGGACGGATGAAAAACTGTTTTTT.